Presented here are 29 T cell receptor beta chains from one specimen sequenced in a study of blood T cell repertoires in COVID-19 (dated by TCRdb to 2019 to 2021). To prepare the library, the immunoSEQ multiplex PCR assay was applied. TCRdb stores this immuneACCESS table with in-frame sequences only. Part of the clones is absent; in the studies checked, under half of the shortfall reflects unresolved V genes, and no reason is known for the rest. The sample table holds around 300,000 clones, of which approximately 89% were seen once. The leading ten clones occupy 5% of the sample. The sample was PBMCs or T cells enriched from blood (not recorded which). The receptors shown here come from a man in his thirties or forties who had recovered from COVID-19.

This chain's CDR3 is CASSQGRGAYGYTF. CDR3 bases: TGTGCCAGCAGCCAAGGCAGGGGAGCCTATGGCTACACCTTC. The V gene is TRBV3-1 (or the pseudogene TRBV3-2), the J gene TRBJ1-2; a weak D match, TRBD1 (6 bases). The ends were cut back, 1 base at V and 4 bases at J, with 10 bases in the middle. This CDR3 contains 14 residues. The germline CDR1 and CDR2 sequences are LGHDT and YNNKEL (reference sequence).

The rearrangement uses TRBV2 and TRBJ2-7; D possibly corresponds to TRBD2 (5 bases). The V gene lost 4 bases and the J gene lost 7 bases, with 17 bases spanning the gap. This CDR3 region has 14 residues. Germline CDR1 reads SNHLY; CDR2 reads FYNNEI. This CDR3 is CASSGTAWGLEQYF. The CDR3 nucleotides read TGTGCCAGCAGTGGGACTGCCTGGGGTTTAGAGCAGTACTTC.

This clone was counted a few times. The chain has TRBV30 and TRBJ1-2; TRBD1 agrees at 9 bases. Germline V gene lookup returns CDR1 GTSNPN and CDR2 SVGIG (reference sequence). There are 13 residues in the CDR3. Trimming removed 4 bases from V and 8 bases from J; junction bases left unmatched: 8. The CDR3 region is CAWTTGTGQGYTF. The CDR3 nucleotides are TGTGCCTGGACGACCGGGACAGGGCAAGGCTACACCTTC.

This clone was observed a handful of times. The V and J genes are TRBV9 and TRBJ2-1, with TRBD2 matching over 13 bases. Germline loops: CDR1 SGDLS, CDR2 YYNGEE. The CDR3 is 16 residues long. With 1 base clipped from V and 6 bases from J, the junction kept 4 bases outside the gene matches. DNA for the CDR3: TGTGCCAGCAGCGTACCCGGGACTAGCGGGGCCAATGAGCAGTTCTTC. The encoded protein is CASSVPGTSGANEQFF.

V usage is TRBV10-3 and J usage is TRBJ2-1; the D gene is possibly TRBD2 (5 bases). V was cut by 6 bases and J by 4 bases, with 10 bases left in between. Per germline, CDR1 ENHRY and CDR2 SYGVKD. The CDR3 is made up of 13 amino acids. The CDR3: CAISQDSYNEQFF. The CDR3 DNA is TGTGCCATCAGCCAGGACTCGTACAATGAGCAGTTCTTC.

The V call is TRBV12-1, the J call TRBJ2-7; the table gives TRBD1 as D, unverified against the DNA. TRBV12-1 constitutes a pseudogene. This CDR3 has 16 residues. CDR3 bases: TGTGCCAGCAGCTTTCCGGGACAGGGCCCTACCTACGAGCAGTACTTC. Encoded protein: CASSFPGQGPTYEQYF.

J is TRBJ2-1 and V is TRBV4-1, with D possibly TRBD2 on 5 matching bases. Germline V gene sequence: CDR1 MGHRA, CDR2 YSYEKL. The ends were cut back, 1 base at V and 9 bases at J, with 10 bases in the middle. The CDR3 consists of 13 residues. The CDR3 coding sequence is TGCGCCAGCAGCCAAGGGGAGAGTGGTGAGCAGTTCTTC. The encoded protein is CASSQGESGEQFF.

J is TRBJ1-5 and V is TRBV28, with TRBD1 as a possible D gene (6 bases). The CDR3 is 13 residues long. Trimming removed 5 bases at V and 6 bases at J, with 11 bases between. CDR1 and CDR2 from the germline V gene are MDHEN and SYDVKM. DNA for the CDR3: TGTGCCAGCAGTCCCGTCAGGGGTCAGCCCCAGCATTTT. Protein sequence: CASSPVRGQPQHF.

The chain links TRBV28 to TRBJ1-6; possible D gene TRBD1, 5 bases. This CDR3 spans 14 amino acids. CDR1 MDHEN and CDR2 SYDVKM come from the germline V gene. V was trimmed by 5 bases and J by 7 bases, leaving 12 bases between them. In nucleotides, the CDR3 is TGTGCCAGCAGTATGGGGCAGCTGAATTCACCCCTCCACTTT. Translated, it gives CASSMGQLNSPLHF.

The rearrangement links TRBV28 to TRBJ1-4; TRBD1 matches 10 bases. V shed 10 bases and J 4 bases; nucleotides not matched to a gene: 9. The CDR3 contains 15 residues. Looked up from germline, CDR1 is MDHEN and CDR2 is SYDVKM. This CDR3 reads CATSDRGSGNEKLFF. CDR3 DNA: TGTGCCACCTCGGACAGGGGGAGTGGTAATGAAAAACTGTTTTTT. The variable domain in full, with the rest retrieved from reference TRBV28 and TRBJ1-4, is DVKVTQSSRYLVKRTGEKVFLECVQDMDHENMFWYRQDPGLGLRLIYFSYDVKMKEKGDIPEGYSVSREKKERFSLILESASTNQTSMYLCATSDRGSGNEKLFFGSGTQLSVL.

The chain recombines TRBV10-3 with TRBJ2-7, with 8 bases lining up with TRBD1. Germline V gene data show CDR1 as ENHRY and CDR2 as SYGVKD. This CDR3 is built from 15 residues. V shed 2 bases and J 4 bases; nucleotides not matched to a gene: 7. CDR3 protein: CAISEPGTGFYEQYF. CDR3 sequence (DNA): TGTGCCATCAGTGAGCCCGGGACAGGATTTTACGAGCAGTACTTC.

DNA of the CDR3: TGTGCCAGCAGTGAAGGATGGGCGTACGAGCAGTACTTC. This translates into CASSEGWAYEQYF. The chain joins TRBV2 to TRBJ2-7, with no clear D. V lost 1 base to trimming and J lost 4 bases, with 8 bases between them. Germline values: CDR1 SNHLY, CDR2 FYNNEI. This CDR3 is built from 13 residues.

The V and J genes are TRBV4-1 and TRBJ2-1, with 10 bases identical to TRBD2. The CDR3 runs 17 residues. V trimming: 1 base; J trimming: 7 bases; junction bases outside the gene matches: 10. Per germline, CDR1 MGHRA and CDR2 YSYEKL. In DNA form, the CDR3 reads TGCGCCAGCAGCCAAGTTGGGGGACTAGCGCGAGGGAATGAGCAGTTCTTC. It translates to CASSQVGGLARGNEQFF.

The gene calls are TRBV27 and TRBJ2-1; 11 bases are shared with TRBD2. Germline V lookup: CDR1 MNHEY, CDR2 SMNVEV (reference sequence). V was pared by 4 bases and J by 5 bases, with 16 bases of the junction left unmatched. The CDR3 contains 19 residues. CDR3 DNA sequence: TGTGCCAGCAGTTCGAGACCGACTAGCGGGGCCCAAGCCCACAATGAGCAGTTCTTC. Translating it yields CASSSRPTSGAQAHNEQFF.

This clone has only one observation. The V gene is TRBV6-5, the J gene TRBJ2-5, with TRBD1 matching over 10 bases. Looked up from germline, CDR1 is MNHEY and CDR2 is SVGAGI. V was clipped by 2 bases and J by 5 bases; unmatched bases: 8. CDR3 size: 16 residues. CDR3 amino acids: CASSYDGTGDDETQYF. DNA for the CDR3: TGTGCCAGCAGTTACGACGGGACAGGGGATGATGAGACCCAGTACTTC.

V is TRBV2 and J is TRBJ1-2; TRBD1 matches 11 bases. The CDR3 runs 13 residues. V lost 6 bases to trimming and J lost 7 bases; unmatched junction nucleotides: 4. Germline CDR1 and CDR2: SNHLY and FYNNEI. CDR3 bases: TGTGCCAGCAGCGGACAGGGGGCTAGTGGCTACACCTTC. Translating gives CASSGQGASGYTF.

V gene TRBV7-9 combines with J gene TRBJ1-1; D perhaps matches TRBD1 (5 bases). The germline V gene has CDR1 SEHNR and CDR2 FQNEAQ (reference sequence). CDR3 length equals 14 residues. The germline V and J ends were trimmed by 3 bases and 1 base, with 9 bases remaining between them. Here the CDR3 DNA reads TGTGCCAGCAGCTTCGAAACAGGGAACACTGAAGCTTTCTTT. Translation gives CASSFETGNTEAFF.

This chain links TRBV10-1 with TRBJ2-5, with 9 bases matching TRBD1. This CDR3 region has 15 residues. Per the germline V gene, CDR1 is WNHNN and CDR2 is SYGVQD (reference sequence). The V gene end was trimmed by 3 bases and the J gene end by 1 base; junction bases not matched to a gene: 3. The CDR3 DNA reads as TGCGCCAGCAGTGAAGGGACAGGGCTCCAAGAGACCCAGTACTTC. Protein sequence: CASSEGTGLQETQYF.

The rearrangement joins TRBV5-4 to TRBJ1-2; 10 positions agree with TRBD1. After removal of 5 bases from V and 6 bases from J, the junction contained 10 bases not matched to a gene. The CDR3 totals 15 residues. Per the germline V gene, CDR1 is SGHNT and CDR2 is YYREEE (reference sequence). CDR3 bases: TGTGCCAGCAGACGAGCCGGGACAGGGGACCATGGCTACACCTTC. Encoded protein: CASRRAGTGDHGYTF.

The chain uses TRBV6-5 and TRBJ2-1; 10 nucleotides line up with TRBD2. The germline CDR1 and CDR2 sequences are MNHEY and SVGAGI. The V and J ends lost 0 bases and 4 bases, in that order; junction bases with no gene match: 3. This CDR3 comprises 16 residues. CDR3 protein: CASSYSSSGGYNEQFF. The CDR3 region has the DNA TGTGCCAGCAGTTACTCTAGTAGCGGGGGGTACAATGAGCAGTTCTTC.

The V call is TRBV28, the J call TRBJ2-7, with D tentatively TRBD2 (6 bases). Germline CDR1 MDHEN, CDR2 SYDVKM. V dropped 6 bases and J dropped 3 bases, with 12 bases sitting between them. The CDR3 consists of 13 residues. The CDR3 DNA sequence: TGTGCCAGCAGGCCGGGACTTTACTACGAGCAGTACTTC. Protein sequence: CASRPGLYYEQYF.

This clone was recorded only once. The chain joins TRBV21-1 to TRBJ2-5; the D segment call TRBD1 is taken from the table without a DNA check. TRBV21-1 constitutes a pseudogene. The CDR3 has 15 amino acids. The CDR3 DNA reads TGTGCCAGCAGCAAGAACAGGGGGCTCCAAGAGACCCAGTACTTC. Translating it yields CASSKNRGLQETQYF.

The rearrangement uses TRBV7-9 and TRBJ2-2; no clear D gene. Trimming pared 1 base from V and 0 bases from J, leaving 9 bases between. The V gene's germline CDR1 is SEHNR and CDR2 FQNEAQ (reference sequence). This CDR3 spans 16 amino acids. CDR3 nucleotide sequence: TGTGCCAGCAGCTTAGGAGTAGCTACGAACACCGGGGAGCTGTTTTTT. Protein: CASSLGVATNTGELFF.

The chain has TRBV5-4 and TRBJ1-4, with D possibly matching TRBD1 (6 bases). V shed 0 bases and J shed 5 bases, with 8 bases lying between them. The CDR3 loop spans 14 amino acids. Germline-derived CDR1 and CDR2 are SGHNT and YYREEE (reference sequence). CDR3 sequence (DNA): TGTGCCAGCAGCTTGGGGACAGAAAATGAAAAACTGTTTTTT. Protein: CASSLGTENEKLFF.

The chain couples TRBV30 to TRBJ2-7; D not certain. CDR3 length: 13 amino acids. Germline V lookup: CDR1 GTSNPN, CDR2 SVGIG (reference sequence). The V gene lost 0 bases and the J gene lost 4 bases, with 10 bases spanning the gap. The CDR3: CAWSVWAAYEQYF. The CDR3 nucleotides are TGTGCCTGGAGTGTATGGGCAGCTTACGAGCAGTACTTC.

This sequence joins TRBV2 and TRBJ1-5; the match to TRBD1 covers 10 bases. The CDR3 has 16 amino acids. Germline CDR1 reads SNHLY; CDR2 reads FYNNEI. After removal of 4 bases from V and 7 bases from J, the junction contained 10 bases not matched to a gene. The CDR3 loop reads CASSARDRGTRQPQHF. For the CDR3, the DNA is TGTGCCAGCAGTGCCCGGGACAGGGGAACAAGGCAGCCCCAGCATTTT.

This sequence joins TRBV10-1 and TRBJ1-1, with a possible D match to TRBD1 (6 bases). From germline, CDR1 is WNHNN and CDR2 SYGVQD (reference sequence). V lost 6 bases, J lost 1 base, and 9 bases lay in between. This CDR3 region has 13 residues. As DNA, the CDR3 is TGCGCCAGCAGCCTGGACAGGAACACTGAAGCTTTCTTT. This translates into CASSLDRNTEAFF.

The rearrangement links TRBV19 to TRBJ1-6, with 8 bases fitting TRBD1. J gave up 7 bases and V 7 bases, and 3 bases lay outside the gene matches. The CDR3 extends over 13 amino acids. In germline, CDR1 is LNHDA, CDR2 SQIVND (reference sequence). The CDR3 region is CASMDRANSPLHF. The CDR3 DNA follows: TGTGCCAGTATGGACAGGGCGAATTCACCCCTCCACTTT.

This clone appeared once. The chain uses TRBV7-6 and TRBJ2-1; a weak D match, TRBD1 (5 bases). Germline V gene lookup returns CDR1 SGHVS and CDR2 FNYEAQ. The CDR3 contains 16 residues. V dropped 5 bases and J dropped 0 bases, with 14 bases sitting between them. The CDR3 DNA reads TGTGCCAGCAGCACCTGGGGCGGAGACTCCTACAATGAGCAGTTCTTC. It translates to CASSTWGGDSYNEQFF.